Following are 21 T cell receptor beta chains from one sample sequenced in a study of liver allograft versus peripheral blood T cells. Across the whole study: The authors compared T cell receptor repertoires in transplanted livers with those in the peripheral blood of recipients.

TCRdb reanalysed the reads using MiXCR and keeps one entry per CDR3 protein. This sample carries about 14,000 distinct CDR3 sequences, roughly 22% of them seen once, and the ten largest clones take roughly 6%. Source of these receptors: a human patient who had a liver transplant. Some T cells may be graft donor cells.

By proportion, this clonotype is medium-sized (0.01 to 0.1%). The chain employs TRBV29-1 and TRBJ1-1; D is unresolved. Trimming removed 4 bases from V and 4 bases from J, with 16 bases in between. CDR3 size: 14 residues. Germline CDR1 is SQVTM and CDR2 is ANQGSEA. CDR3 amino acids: CSVGPAEEGTEAFF. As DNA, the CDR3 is TGCAGCGTTGGACCGGCGGAGGAAGGCACTGAAGCTTTCTTT.

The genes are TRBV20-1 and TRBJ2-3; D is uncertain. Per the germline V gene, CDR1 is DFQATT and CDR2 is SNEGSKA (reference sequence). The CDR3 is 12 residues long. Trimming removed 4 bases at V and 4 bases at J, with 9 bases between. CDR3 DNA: TGCAGTGCTACCCTTCCCGCAGATACGCAGTATTTT. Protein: CSATLPADTQYF.

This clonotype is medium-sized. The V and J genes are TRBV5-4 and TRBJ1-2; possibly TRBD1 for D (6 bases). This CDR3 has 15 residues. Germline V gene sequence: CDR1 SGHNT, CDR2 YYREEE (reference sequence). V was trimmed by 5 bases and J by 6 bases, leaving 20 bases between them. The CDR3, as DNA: TGTGCCAGCAGAATTGGTCCAGACAGGTTTAATGGCTACACCTTC. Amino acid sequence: CASRIGPDRFNGYTF.

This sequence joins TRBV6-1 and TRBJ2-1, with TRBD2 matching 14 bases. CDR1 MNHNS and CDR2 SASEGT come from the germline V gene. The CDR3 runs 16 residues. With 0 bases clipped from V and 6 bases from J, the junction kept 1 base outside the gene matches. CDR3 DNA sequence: TGTGCCAGCAGTGAAGCGACTAGCGGGGGGGTCAATGAGCAGTTCTTC. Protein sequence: CASSEATSGGVNEQFF.

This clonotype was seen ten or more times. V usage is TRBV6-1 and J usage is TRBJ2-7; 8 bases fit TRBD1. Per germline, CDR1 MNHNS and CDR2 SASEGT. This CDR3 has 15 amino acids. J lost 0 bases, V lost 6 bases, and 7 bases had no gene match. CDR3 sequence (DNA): TGTGCCAGCAGGGACTTCACAGGGGGCTCCTACGAGCAGTACTTC. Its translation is CASRDFTGGSYEQYF.

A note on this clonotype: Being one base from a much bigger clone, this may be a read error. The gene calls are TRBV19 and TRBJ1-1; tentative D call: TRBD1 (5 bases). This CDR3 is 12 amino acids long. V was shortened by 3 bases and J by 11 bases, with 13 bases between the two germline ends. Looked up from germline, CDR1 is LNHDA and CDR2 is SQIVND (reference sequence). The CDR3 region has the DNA TGTGCCAGTAGTATGGACACCCGAAAGGCTTTCTTT. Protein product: CASSMDTRKAFF.

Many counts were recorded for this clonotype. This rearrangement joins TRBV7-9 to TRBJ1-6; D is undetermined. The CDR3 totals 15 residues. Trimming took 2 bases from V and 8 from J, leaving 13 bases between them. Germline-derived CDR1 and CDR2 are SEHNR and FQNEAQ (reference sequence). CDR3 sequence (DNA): TGTGCCAGCAGCTTAAGGGCCACGGATCATTCACCCCTCCACTTT. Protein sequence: CASSLRATDHSPLHF. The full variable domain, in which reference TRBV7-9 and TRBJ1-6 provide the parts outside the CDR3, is DTGVSQNPRHKITKRGQNVTFRCDPISEHNRLYWYRQTLGQGPEFLTYFQNEAQLEKSRLLSDRFSAERPKGSFSTLEIQRTEQGDSAMYLCASSLRATDHSPLHFGNGTRLTVT.

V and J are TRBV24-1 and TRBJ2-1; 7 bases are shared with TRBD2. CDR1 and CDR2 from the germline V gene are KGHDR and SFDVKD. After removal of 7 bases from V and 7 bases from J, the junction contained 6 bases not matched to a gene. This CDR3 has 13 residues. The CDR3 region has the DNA TGTGCCACCAGGGGCGGGGGTGGGAATGAGCAGTTCTTC. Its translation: CATRGGGGNEQFF.

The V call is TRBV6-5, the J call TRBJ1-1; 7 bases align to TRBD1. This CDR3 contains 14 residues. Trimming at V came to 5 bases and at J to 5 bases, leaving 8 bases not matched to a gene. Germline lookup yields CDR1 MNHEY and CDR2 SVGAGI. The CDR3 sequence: CASSPHDRETEAFF. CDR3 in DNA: TGTGCCAGCAGTCCCCACGACAGGGAGACTGAAGCTTTCTTT.

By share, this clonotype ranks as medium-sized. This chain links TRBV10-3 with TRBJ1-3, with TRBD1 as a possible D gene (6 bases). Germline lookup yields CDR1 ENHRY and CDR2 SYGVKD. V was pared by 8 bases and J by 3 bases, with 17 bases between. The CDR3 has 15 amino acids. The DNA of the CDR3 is TGTGCCATCCGAGATACAGGGCGGGGTGGAAACACCATATATTTT. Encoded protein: CAIRDTGRGGNTIYF.

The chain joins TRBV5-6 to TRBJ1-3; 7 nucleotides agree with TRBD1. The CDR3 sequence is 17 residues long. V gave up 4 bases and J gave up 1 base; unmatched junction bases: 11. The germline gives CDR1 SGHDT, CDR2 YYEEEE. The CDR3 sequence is CASSPRQGLFSGNTIYF. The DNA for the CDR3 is TGTGCCAGCAGCCCCCGACAGGGATTGTTTTCTGGAAACACCATATATTTT.

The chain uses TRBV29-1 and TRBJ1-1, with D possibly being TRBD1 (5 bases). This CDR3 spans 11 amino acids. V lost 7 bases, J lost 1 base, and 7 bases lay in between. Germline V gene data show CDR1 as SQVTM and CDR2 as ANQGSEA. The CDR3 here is CSGQGNTEAFF. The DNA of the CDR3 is TGCAGCGGGCAGGGGAACACTGAAGCTTTCTTT.

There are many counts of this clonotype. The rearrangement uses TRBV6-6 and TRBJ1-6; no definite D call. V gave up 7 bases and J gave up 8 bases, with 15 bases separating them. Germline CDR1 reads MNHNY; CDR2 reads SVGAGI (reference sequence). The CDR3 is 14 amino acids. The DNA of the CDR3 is TGTGCCAGCACCCGCGCAGAGGGTGATTCACCCCTCCACTTT. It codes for CASTRAEGDSPLHF.

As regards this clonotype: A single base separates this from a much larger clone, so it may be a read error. Here the CDR3 reads CASSDLTGANTEAFF. For the CDR3, the DNA is TGTGCCAGCAGTGACCTGACAGGTGCGAACACTGAAGCTTTCTTT. V is TRBV6-1 and J is TRBJ1-1; D may be TRBD1 (6 bases). This CDR3 comprises 15 residues. Trimming shortened V by 3 bases and J by 1 base, and 12 bases separated the two germline ends. Germline V gene sequence: CDR1 MNHNS, CDR2 SASEGT.

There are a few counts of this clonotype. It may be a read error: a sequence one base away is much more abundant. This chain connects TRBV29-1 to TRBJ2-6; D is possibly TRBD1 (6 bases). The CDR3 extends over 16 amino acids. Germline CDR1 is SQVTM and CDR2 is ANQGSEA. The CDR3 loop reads CGVSRDTDSGANVLTF. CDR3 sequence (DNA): TGCGGCGTTTCCCGGGACACAGACTCTGGGGCCAACGTCCTGACTTTC.

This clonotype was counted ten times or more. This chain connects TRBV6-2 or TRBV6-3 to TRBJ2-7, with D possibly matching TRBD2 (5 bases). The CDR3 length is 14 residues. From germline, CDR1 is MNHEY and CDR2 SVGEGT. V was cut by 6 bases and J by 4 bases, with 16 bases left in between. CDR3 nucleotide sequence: TGTGCCAGCAGCCCCGCGGGTCGGGATTACGAGCAGTACTTC. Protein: CASSPAGRDYEQYF.

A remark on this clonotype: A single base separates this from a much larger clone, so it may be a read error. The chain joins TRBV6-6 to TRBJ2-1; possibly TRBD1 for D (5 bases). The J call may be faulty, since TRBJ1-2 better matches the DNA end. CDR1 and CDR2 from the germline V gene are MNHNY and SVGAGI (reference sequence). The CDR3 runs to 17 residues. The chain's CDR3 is CAGSRLTGATGNYGYTF. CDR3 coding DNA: TGTGCCGGCAGTCGCCTCACGGGCGCAACAGGAAACTATGGCTACACCTTC.

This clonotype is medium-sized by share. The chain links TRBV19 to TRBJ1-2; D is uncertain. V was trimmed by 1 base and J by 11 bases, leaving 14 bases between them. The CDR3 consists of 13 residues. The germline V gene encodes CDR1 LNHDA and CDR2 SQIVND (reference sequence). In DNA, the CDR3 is TGTGCCAGTAGTATAGGAACAGTACCAAAATACACCTTC. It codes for CASSIGTVPKYTF.

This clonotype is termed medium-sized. This CDR3 reads CASRSDKQPQHF. The CDR3, as DNA: TGTGCCAGCAGGTCGGACAAACAGCCCCAGCATTTT. This chain connects TRBV6-6 to TRBJ1-5, with a possible D match to TRBD1 (5 bases). The CDR3 totals 12 residues. Germline V lookup: CDR1 MNHNY, CDR2 SVGAGI (reference sequence). Trimming shortened V by 6 bases and J by 7 bases, and 10 bases separated the two germline ends.

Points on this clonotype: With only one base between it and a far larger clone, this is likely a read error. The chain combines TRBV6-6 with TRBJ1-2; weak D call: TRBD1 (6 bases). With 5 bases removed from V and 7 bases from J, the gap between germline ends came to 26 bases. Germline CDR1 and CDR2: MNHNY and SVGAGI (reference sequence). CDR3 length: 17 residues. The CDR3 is CASSEGAVTGGAFGYTF. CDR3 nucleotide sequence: TGTGCCAGCAGTGAAGGGGCCGTGACAGGAGGAGCGTTTGGCTACACCTTC.

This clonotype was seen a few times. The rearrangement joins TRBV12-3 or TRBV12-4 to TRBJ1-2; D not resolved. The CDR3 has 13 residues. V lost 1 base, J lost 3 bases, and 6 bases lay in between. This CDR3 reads CASSLGVDYGYTF. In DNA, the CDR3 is TGTGCCAGCAGTTTAGGGGTTGACTATGGCTACACCTTC.